The T cell receptor beta chain described here comes from a study of blood T cell repertoires in COVID-19. Study in general: Italy, Spain and the United States were the sources of the convalescent and acute COVID-19 samples. Sources were T cells, B-cell-depleted T cells, or PBMCs; the material itself was cDNA or gDNA.

This CDR3 is 15 amino acids long. V dropped 5 bases and J dropped 6; count of bases not matched to a gene: 10. Germline V CDR1 and CDR2: LNHDA, SQIVND (reference sequence). Authors' methods: Nucleated cell number was recorded as an estimate derived from reference gene primer amplification. The assay was immunoSEQ multiplex PCR, and TCRdb's table has in-frame clones only and misses some. Clone size and V and J calls were adopted from that table, with D and trimming inferred from the DNA. In the table there are about 73,000 clones, roughly nine tenths of which are singletons. Material: peripheral blood. This clonotype originated in an elderly man with acute or convalescent COVID-19. This chain uses TRBV19 with TRBJ1-2, with 9 bases lining up with TRBD1. The chain's CDR3 is CASSLLPGTGNGYTF. CDR3 in DNA: TGTGCCAGTAGTCTTCTCCCCGGGACAGGGAATGGCTACACCTTC.